The 12 T cell receptor beta chains in this list originate from one sample, sequenced in a study of cytomegalovirus exposure and HLA in healthy donors (dated by TCRdb to about 2017). Library prep was done by the immunoSEQ multiplex PCR assay. The multiplex PCR relied on a mix of 60 forward primers for TCR Vbeta segments and 13 reverse primers for TCR Jbeta segments. Entries here come from immuneACCESS through TCRdb and include only in-frame sequences with V and J called. Some clones fail to appear in such tables; in the studies checked, an unresolved V gene covers under half of the shortfall, and the cause of the remainder is unknown. The sample data list over 150,000 clones, and about 80% of these were observed just once. Around 1.5% of the sample is held by the ten biggest clonotypes. The sequencing sample was made of PBMCs. The receptors originated from a girl aged 10 to 17 in good health and CMV-seropositive.

The chain couples TRBV6-5 to TRBJ1-4; 7 positions match TRBD1. The CDR3 has 15 amino acids. The V segment lost 3 bases and the J segment 3 bases; nucleotides outside the gene matches: 4. From germline, CDR1 is MNHEY and CDR2 SVGAGI. The CDR3, as DNA: TGTGCCAGCAGTTATAGCGGGACAGCTAATGAAAAACTGTTTTTT. It translates to CASSYSGTANEKLFF.

This rearrangement joins TRBV5-1 to TRBJ1-1, with D uncertain. Germline V gene sequence: CDR1 SGHRS, CDR2 YFSETQ. The CDR3 has 17 residues. V lost 0 bases and J 5 bases, leaving 20 bases between the germline ends. The DNA of the CDR3 is TGCGCCAGCAGCTTGGACCCATCCGACCGGAGAGGGACTGAAGCTTTCTTT. This codes for CASSLDPSDRRGTEAFF.

This rearrangement joins TRBV5-4 to TRBJ2-3, with 9 positions matching TRBD2. Germline V gene lookup returns CDR1 SGHNT and CDR2 YYREEE (reference sequence). The CDR3 covers 15 residues. V gave up 3 bases and J gave up 6 bases; unmatched junction bases: 8. DNA of the CDR3: TGTGCCAGCAGCTCGGTTAGCGGGAGCTCGGATACGCAGTATTTT. The encoded protein is CASSSVSGSSDTQYF.

J is TRBJ2-1 and V is TRBV9, with TRBD2 as a possible D gene (6 bases). Deletions cut 0 bases from V and 7 bases from J, with 14 bases between. The CDR3 totals 15 residues. CDR1 and CDR2 (germline): SGDLS, YYNGEE. DNA of the CDR3: TGTGCCAGCAGCGTAGGTCCCGGGAGTGGGAATGAGCAGTTCTTC. Protein sequence: CASSVGPGSGNEQFF.

This clone was counted between two and nine times. The CDR3 DNA follows: TGTGCCAGCAGTGAGACCCCGGACAGGGGCCACGAGCAGTACTTC. Encoded protein: CASSETPDRGHEQYF. This sequence joins TRBV25-1 and TRBJ2-7, with TRBD1 matching 9 bases. With 3 bases clipped from V and 5 bases from J, the junction kept 8 bases outside the gene matches. The CDR3 runs 15 residues. Germline V CDR1 and CDR2: MGHDK, SYGVNS.

V and J are TRBV10-1 and TRBJ2-2; a weak D match, TRBD2 (6 bases). The CDR3 covers 12 residues. Looked up from germline, CDR1 is WNHNN and CDR2 is SYGVQD (reference sequence). V was trimmed by 4 bases and J by 8 bases, leaving 8 bases between them. The CDR3 nucleotides are TGCGCCAGCAGTGCGGCGGGAGGGGAGCTGTTTTTT. This encodes CASSAAGGELFF.

The chain carries TRBV19 and TRBJ2-5; maybe TRBD1 (6 bases). Germline V gene sequence: CDR1 LNHDA, CDR2 SQIVND (reference sequence). Between the trimmed V and J ends, which lost 5 bases and 5 bases, there was a span of 12 bases. The CDR3 is 13 residues long. The CDR3 region has the DNA TGTGCCAGTAGTGGCAGGGGAGCGGAGACCCAGTACTTC. This sequence encodes CASSGRGAETQYF.

The chain links TRBV29-1 to TRBJ1-4; 9 bases map to TRBD1. CDR3 length equals 14 residues. The J segment lost 5 bases and the V segment lost 4 bases, leaving 5 bases of the junction unmatched. Germline values: CDR1 SQVTM, CDR2 ANQGSEA. The CDR3 here is CSVVGTGINEKLFF. The CDR3 nucleotides are TGCAGCGTTGTAGGGACAGGGATCAATGAAAAACTGTTTTTT.

The V gene is TRBV7-9, the J gene TRBJ1-1; D remains unclear. The V end lost 5 bases, the J end lost 0 bases, and 22 bases lay between the germline ends. This CDR3 has 18 amino acids. Germline values: CDR1 SEHNR, CDR2 FQNEAQ (reference sequence). The CDR3 here is CASSERRGREGMNTEAFF. The CDR3 nucleotides are TGTGCCAGCAGCGAACGGCGAGGACGGGAGGGAATGAACACTGAAGCTTTCTTT. Full variable domain (missing parts from reference TRBV7-9 and TRBJ1-1): DTGVSQNPRHKITKRGQNVTFRCDPISEHNRLYWYRQTLGQGPEFLTYFQNEAQLEKSRLLSDRFSAERPKGSFSTLEIQRTEQGDSAMYLCASSERRGREGMNTEAFFGQGTRLTVV.

The rearrangement joins TRBV5-1 to TRBJ2-1; no firm D call. The CDR3 contains 15 residues. V was cut by 3 bases and J by 8 bases, with 18 bases left in between. The germline gives CDR1 SGHRS, CDR2 YFSETQ. CDR3 protein: CASSSAGRTFDEQFF. The CDR3 DNA follows: TGCGCCAGCAGCTCGGCTGGGCGCACCTTCGATGAGCAGTTCTTC.

The chain links TRBV6-1 to TRBJ2-7; weak D call: TRBD2 (6 bases). Trimming took off 4 bases at V and 3 bases at J, with 13 bases between the two ends. CDR3 length: 14 residues. Germline values: CDR1 MNHNS, CDR2 SASEGT. The DNA for the CDR3 is TGTGCCAGCAGTGTGACGGGACTCGTCTACGAGCAGTACTTC. It yields the protein CASSVTGLVYEQYF.

This sequence joins TRBV7-9 and TRBJ1-2; D gene unclear. The CDR3 contains 12 residues. V was clipped by 11 bases and J by 8 bases, with 18 bases between them. Per germline, CDR1 SEHNR and CDR2 FQNEAQ (reference sequence). CDR3 coding DNA: TGTGCCTCCACCGGGGAGGGTACGGGCTACACCTTC. Its protein is CASTGEGTGYTF.